A selection of T cell receptor beta chains follows, all from one sample in a study of CD8 T cells in ankylosing spondylitis. In TCRdb, the 5' RACE reads were re-called with MiXCR into one record per CDR3 protein. The sample consists of a few hundred thousand distinct CDR3 sequences, 20% of them appearing once. Sequenced: blood, either unsorted or a sorted T cell fraction (not recorded which). The receptors were gathered from a male donor with ankylosing spondylitis or in good health (not recorded which). The CDR3 runs from the conserved cysteine through the conserved F or W. The size field is filled for only some rows; it gives once, few, many or a size class.

clone size: many
V gene: TRBV6-4
J gene: TRBJ2-3
CDR3 protein: CASSASLSDTDTQYF

clone size: NA
V gene: TRBV12-3/TRBV12-4
J gene: TRBJ2-1
CDR3 protein: CASSLLPGGRNEQFF

clone size: NA
V gene: TRBV20-1
J gene: TRBJ2-5
CDR3 protein: CSARAYQGLPPQETQYF

clone size: NA
V gene: TRBV6-5
J gene: TRBJ2-1
CDR3 protein: CASSYSLAGGPSYNEQFF

clone size: few
V gene: TRBV12-3/TRBV12-4
J gene: TRBJ2-1
CDR3 protein: CAGAWGAGDLDEQFF

clone size: few
V gene: TRBV10-1
J gene: TRBJ2-1
CDR3 protein: CASSDSLSSYNEQFF

clone size: many
V gene: TRBV12-3/TRBV12-4
J gene: TRBJ2-6
CDR3 protein: CASSSWDSGANVLTF

clone size: few
V gene: TRBV12-3/TRBV12-4
J gene: TRBJ1-2
CDR3 protein: CASSLGRGNYGYTF

clone size: once
V gene: TRBV12-3/TRBV12-4
J gene: TRBJ2-2
CDR3 protein: CASSPHEGGGELFF

clone size: NA
V gene: TRBV20-1
J gene: TRBJ2-5
CDR3 protein: CSAHTLADYLETQYF

clone size: few
V gene: TRBV12-3/TRBV12-4
J gene: TRBJ2-7
CDR3 protein: CASSRIGIRDGFLGGYF

clone size: NA
V gene: TRBV7-2
J gene: TRBJ2-5
CDR3 protein: CASSFIGETQYF

clone size: few
V gene: TRBV6-1
J gene: TRBJ2-7
CDR3 protein: CGASGGVSSYEQYF

clone size: NA
V gene: TRBV11-2
J gene: TRBJ2-7
CDR3 protein: CASSRWTNPTRDQSYEQYF

clone size: NA
V gene: TRBV20-1
J gene: TRBJ2-1
CDR3 protein: CSALGTNDNEQFF

clone size: NA
V gene: TRBV6-2/TRBV6-3
J gene: TRBJ2-3
CDR3 protein: CASSYPQRTSTDTQYF

clone size: NA
V gene: TRBV9
J gene: TRBJ2-6
CDR3 protein: CASSVGSTGGVFGANVLTF

clone size: NA
V gene: TRBV27
J gene: TRBJ2-3
CDR3 protein: CASSFTAGGGDTQYF

clone size: few
V gene: TRBV9
J gene: TRBJ1-5
CDR3 protein: CASSQPRQDNQPQHF

clone size: NA
V gene: TRBV20-1
J gene: TRBJ2-7
CDR3 protein: CSARAPGTSYEQYF

clone size: NA
V gene: TRBV10-3
J gene: TRBJ2-3
CDR3 protein: CAILDRETDTQYF

clone size: few
V gene: TRBV20-1
J gene: TRBJ2-3
CDR3 protein: CSGRDDFTDTQYF

clone size: NA
V gene: TRBV7-9
J gene: TRBJ2-5
CDR3 protein: CASSLPAQETQYF

clone size: few
V gene: TRBV29-1
J gene: TRBJ2-1
CDR3 protein: CSVGGLRTEVDEQFF

clone size: few
V gene: TRBV6-5
J gene: TRBJ2-5
CDR3 protein: CASSYSGKETQYF

clone size: few
V gene: TRBV29-1
J gene: TRBJ1-2
CDR3 protein: CSVEDREYGYTF

clone size: few
V gene: TRBV29-1
J gene: TRBJ2-1
CDR3 protein: CSVESSGGASYNEQFF

clone size: NA
V gene: TRBV20-1
J gene: TRBJ2-5
CDR3 protein: CSASHKRGGPETQYF